The 9 T cell receptor beta chains in this list originate from one sample, sequenced in a study of shared clonotypes between healthy human individuals. Only in-frame clones appear in the TCRdb table, and some are missing; sequencing was by immunoSEQ multiplex PCR. Seen here are some 200,000 clones, approximately 65% observed once, and the top ten hold 11%. The source material was memory CD4+ T cells sorted from blood. Described subset: CD45RA-negative fraction. Every receptor here comes from a man between 25 and 39 years old in good health.

This clone was detected ten times or more. The chain employs TRBV11-2 and TRBJ2-2; 12 positions agree with TRBD2. Germline V gives CDR1 SGHAT, CDR2 FQNNGV. This CDR3 is 18 amino acids long. Trimming took 5 bases from V and 1 from J; bases not matched to a gene: 8. In DNA, the CDR3 is TGTGCCAGCAGCAACTCTCTAGCGGGAGGGAAGAACACCGGGGAGCTGTTTTTT. Encoded protein: CASSNSLAGGKNTGELFF.

The chain has TRBV2 and TRBJ2-1; D unclear. This CDR3 is built from 12 residues. The germline V and J ends were trimmed by 5 bases and 3 bases, with 5 bases remaining between them. Germline CDR1 and CDR2: SNHLY and FYNNEI. CDR3 sequence (DNA): TGTGCCAGCAGTCGCGTCTACAATGAGCAGTTCTTC. It encodes CASSRVYNEQFF. Looking up the rest from reference TRBV2 and TRBJ2-1 gives the full variable domain: EPEVTQTPSHQVTQMGQEVILRCVPISNHLYFYWYRQILGQKVEFLVSFYNNEISEKSEIFDDQFSVERPDGSNFTLKIRSTKLEDSAMYFCASSRVYNEQFFGPGTRLTVL.

The chain joins TRBV29-1 to TRBJ2-2, with D perhaps TRBD1 (5 bases). CDR1 is SQVTM, CDR2 ANQGSEA, per germline. The CDR3 sequence is 12 residues long. V was cut by 7 bases and J by 5 bases, with 11 bases left in between. CDR3 residues: CSAHRNTGELFF. CDR3 bases: TGCAGCGCCCACAGGAATACCGGGGAGCTGTTTTTT.

This chain connects TRBV7-8 to TRBJ2-2, with 8 bases lining up with TRBD2. Germline CDR1 and CDR2: SGHVS and FQNEAQ. Trimming cost V 3 bases and J 4 bases; bases outside gene matches: 7. The CDR3 covers 16 residues. CDR3 bases: TGTGCCAGCAGCTTGATAGCGGGACGGGTCACCGGGGAGCTGTTTTTT. It yields the protein CASSLIAGRVTGELFF.

This chain links TRBV6-1 with TRBJ2-5; 8 bases line up with TRBD2. The CDR3 is made up of 15 amino acids. The germline CDR1 and CDR2 sequences are MNHNS and SASEGT. V lost 3 bases to trimming and J lost 5 bases; unmatched junction nucleotides: 8. CDR3: CASSETGGPIETQYF. In nucleotides, the CDR3 is TGTGCCAGCAGTGAGACGGGAGGGCCGATTGAGACCCAGTACTTC.

The V and J genes are TRBV11-3 and TRBJ2-7; D ambiguous. The length of the CDR3 is 13 residues. Germline-derived CDR1 and CDR2 are SGHNT and YENEEA. Trimming removed 1 base at V and 3 bases at J, with 7 bases between. The CDR3 DNA reads TGTGCCAGCAGCTTAGCGTCGGGCTACGAGCAGTACTTC. As protein: CASSLASGYEQYF.

This chain joins TRBV2 and TRBJ1-3, with D unclear. Looked up from germline, CDR1 is SNHLY and CDR2 is FYNNEI. This CDR3 is built from 14 residues. Trimming removed 2 bases at V and 8 bases at J, with 13 bases between. CDR3 in DNA: TGTGCCAGCAGTGAAAACAGAGTAGGCTACACCATATATTTT. Protein product: CASSENRVGYTIYF.

The chain employs TRBV6-5 and TRBJ1-1; TRBD1 matches at 9 bases. Germline V lookup: CDR1 MNHEY, CDR2 SVGAGI. The length of the CDR3 is 13 residues. V was clipped by 5 bases and J by 11 bases; unmatched bases: 9. The CDR3 loop is CASSADRGGVAFF. CDR3 nucleotide sequence: TGTGCCAGCAGTGCGGACAGGGGAGGCGTCGCTTTCTTT.

In regard to this clone: This sequence may be a read error, since a much larger clone differs from it by one base. The rearrangement uses TRBV7-6 and TRBJ2-2; D may correspond to TRBD1 or TRBD2 (5 bases each). CDR1 and CDR2 from the germline V gene are SGHVS and FNYEAQ. V was clipped by 1 base and J by 0 bases, with 9 bases between them. CDR3 length equals 16 residues. The CDR3 spells CASSLGLGANTGELFF. The CDR3 coding sequence is TGTGCCAGCAGCTTAGGTCTGGGGGCGAACACCGGGGAGCTGTTTTTT.